This T cell receptor beta chain is from a study of T cells expressing NK-cell markers. This CDR3 region has 15 residues. Germline V gene sequence: CDR1 SGDLS, CDR2 YYNGEE. Reprocessing the 5' RACE reads, TCRdb reports a single entry for every CDR3 protein and omits DNA. This table holds around 110,000 distinct CDR3 sequences. Sample: blood T cells: a sorted CD56 or NKG2C T cell subset, CD4+ or CD8+ T cells, or bulk PBMC T cells (not recorded which). This chain connects TRBV9 to TRBJ2-7; with no DNA, the TCRdb D assignment of TRBD1 cannot be verified. This TCR was sampled from a woman between 18 and 69 years old in good health. This CDR3 reads CASSPGDTTPYEQYF.